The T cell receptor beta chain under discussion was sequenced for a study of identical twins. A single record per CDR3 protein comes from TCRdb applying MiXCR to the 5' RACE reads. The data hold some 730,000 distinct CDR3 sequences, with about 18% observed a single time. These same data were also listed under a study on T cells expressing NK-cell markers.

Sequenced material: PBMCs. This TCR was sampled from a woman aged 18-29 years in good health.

The CDR3 DNA is TGTGCCAGCAGTGACCCGGGACACCAGAACACTGAAGCTTTCTTT. This encodes CASSDPGHQNTEAFF. This chain links TRBV6-1 with TRBJ1-1, with D perhaps matching TRBD1 (6 bases). This CDR3 contains 15 residues. The germline V gene has CDR1 MNHNS and CDR2 SASEGT. Trimming shortened V by 3 bases and J by 1 base, and 12 bases separated the two germline ends.